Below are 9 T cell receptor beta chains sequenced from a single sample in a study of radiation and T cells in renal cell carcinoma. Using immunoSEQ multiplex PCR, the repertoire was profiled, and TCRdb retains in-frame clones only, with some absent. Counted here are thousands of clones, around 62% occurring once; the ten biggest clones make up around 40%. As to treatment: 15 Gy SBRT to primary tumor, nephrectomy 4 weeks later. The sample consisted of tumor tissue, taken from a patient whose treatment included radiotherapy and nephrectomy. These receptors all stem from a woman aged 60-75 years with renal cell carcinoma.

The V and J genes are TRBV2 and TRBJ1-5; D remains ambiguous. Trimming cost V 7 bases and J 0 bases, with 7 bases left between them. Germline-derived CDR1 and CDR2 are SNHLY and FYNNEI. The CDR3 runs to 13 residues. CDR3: CASMIDSNQPQHF. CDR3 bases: TGTGCCAGCATGATCGATAGCAATCAGCCCCAGCATTTT.

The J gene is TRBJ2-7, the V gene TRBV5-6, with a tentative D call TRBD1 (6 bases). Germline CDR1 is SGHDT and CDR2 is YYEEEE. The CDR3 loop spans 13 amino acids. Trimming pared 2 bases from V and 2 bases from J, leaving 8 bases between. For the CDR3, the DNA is TGTGCCAGCAGCTTACAGGGACCCTACGAGCAGTACTTC. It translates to CASSLQGPYEQYF. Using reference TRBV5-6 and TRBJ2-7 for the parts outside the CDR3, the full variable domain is DAGVTQSPTHLIKTRGQQVTLRCSPKSGHDTVSWYQQALGQGPQFIFQYYEEEERQRGNFPDRFSGHQFPNYSSELNVNALLLGDSALYLCASSLQGPYEQYFGPGTRLTVT.

The CDR3 coding sequence is TGTGCCAGCAGCTTATGGCTAGCGAACACCGGGGAGCTGTTTTTT. It yields the protein CASSLWLANTGELFF. The genes are TRBV5-6 and TRBJ2-2; D is unclear. Trimming left V 2 bases short and J 0 bases short, with 8 bases between. The CDR3 loop spans 15 amino acids. Germline V gives CDR1 SGHDT, CDR2 YYEEEE.

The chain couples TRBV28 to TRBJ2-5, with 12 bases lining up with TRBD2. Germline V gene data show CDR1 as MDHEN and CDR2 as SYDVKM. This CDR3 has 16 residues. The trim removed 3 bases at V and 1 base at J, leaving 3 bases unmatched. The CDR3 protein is CASSFGLAGSQETQYF. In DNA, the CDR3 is TGTGCCAGCAGTTTTGGACTAGCGGGGTCCCAAGAGACCCAGTACTTC. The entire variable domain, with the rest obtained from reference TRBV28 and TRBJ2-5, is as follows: DVKVTQSSRYLVKRTGEKVFLECVQDMDHENMFWYRQDPGLGLRLIYFSYDVKMKEKGDIPEGYSVSREKKERFSLILESASTNQTSMYLCASSFGLAGSQETQYFGPGTRLLVL.

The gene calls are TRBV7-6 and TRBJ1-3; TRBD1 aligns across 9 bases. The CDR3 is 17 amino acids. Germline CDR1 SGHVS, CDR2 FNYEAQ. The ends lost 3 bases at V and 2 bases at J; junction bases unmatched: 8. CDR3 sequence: CASSLVVGTGTGNTIYF. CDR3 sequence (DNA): TGTGCCAGCAGCTTGGTCGTCGGGACAGGGACTGGAAACACCATATATTTT.

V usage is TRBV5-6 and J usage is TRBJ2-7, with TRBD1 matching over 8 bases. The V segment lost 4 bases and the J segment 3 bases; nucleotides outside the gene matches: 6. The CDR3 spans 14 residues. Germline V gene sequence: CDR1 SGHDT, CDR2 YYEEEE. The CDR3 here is CASSPYGQGYEQYF. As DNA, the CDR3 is TGTGCCAGCAGCCCTTATGGACAGGGCTACGAGCAGTACTTC.

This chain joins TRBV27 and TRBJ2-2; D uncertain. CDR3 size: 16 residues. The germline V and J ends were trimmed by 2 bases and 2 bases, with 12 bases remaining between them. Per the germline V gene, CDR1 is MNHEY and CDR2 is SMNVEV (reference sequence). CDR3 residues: CASSLITNVNTGELFF. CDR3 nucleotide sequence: TGTGCCAGCAGTTTAATTACAAACGTAAACACCGGGGAGCTGTTTTTT.

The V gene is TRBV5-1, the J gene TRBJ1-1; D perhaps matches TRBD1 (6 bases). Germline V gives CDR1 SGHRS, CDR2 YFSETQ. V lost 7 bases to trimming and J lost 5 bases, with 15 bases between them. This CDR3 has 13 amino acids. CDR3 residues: CASSNRAGTEAFF. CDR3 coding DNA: TGCGCCAGCTCTAACAGGGCCGGGACTGAAGCTTTCTTT. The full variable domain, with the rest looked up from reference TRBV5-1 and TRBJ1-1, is KAGVTQTPRYLIKTRGQQVTLSCSPISGHRSVSWYQQTPGQGLQFLFEYFSETQRNKGNFPGRFSGRQFSNSRSEMNVSTLELGDSALYLCASSNRAGTEAFFGQGTRLTVV.

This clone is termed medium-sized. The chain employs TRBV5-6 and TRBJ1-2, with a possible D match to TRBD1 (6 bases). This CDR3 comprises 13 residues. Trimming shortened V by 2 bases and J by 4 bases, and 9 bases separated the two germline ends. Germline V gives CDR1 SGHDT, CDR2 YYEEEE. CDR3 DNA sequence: TGTGCCAGCAGCTTTGGACAGTCCTATGGCTACACCTTC. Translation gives CASSFGQSYGYTF.